Each of the 25 T cell receptor beta chains below was sequenced from the same sample in a study of blood T cell repertoires in COVID-19. Sequencing was performed with immunoSEQ multiplex PCR; in TCRdb, only in-frame clones are kept and a portion is missing. The sample has 390,000 or so clones; 80% to 90% are singletons. Material: PBMCs or T cells enriched from blood (not recorded which). The receptors were sampled from a man aged 18 to 30 who had recovered from COVID-19.

The chain uses TRBV23-1 and TRBJ1-2; 11 bases fit TRBD1. TRBV23-1 is sorted into the ORF group, with uncertain function. V gave up 0 bases and J gave up 7 bases; unmatched junction bases: 13. The CDR3 is 18 amino acids. In nucleotides, the CDR3 is TGCGCCAGCAGTCAATCGTTTTTCTCCGGGACAGGGGGTTTTGGCTACACCTTC. It yields the protein CASSQSFFSGTGGFGYTF.

The chain uses TRBV4-1 and TRBJ1-1; 8 nucleotides line up with TRBD1. This CDR3 region has 16 residues. Losses at the gene ends were 4 bases for V and 4 bases for J; bases not matched to a gene: 11. Per the germline V gene, CDR1 is MGHRA and CDR2 is YSYEKL. The CDR3 region has the DNA TGCGCCAGCAGCCCCCCCCCTGGACAGGGAAGCACTGAAGCTTTCTTT. Translating gives CASSPPPGQGSTEAFF.

The chain has TRBV21-1 and TRBJ2-2; the table calls TRBD2, which could not be checked here. TRBV21-1 is noted as a pseudogene. The length of the CDR3 is 13 residues. The CDR3 spells CASRRGGTGELFF. For the CDR3, the DNA is TGTGCCAGCAGGCGGGGGGGGACCGGGGAGCTGTTTTTT.

V and J are TRBV12-5 and TRBJ2-1, with 9 bases aligning to TRBD2. Germline V lookup: CDR1 LGHNT, CDR2 FRNRAP. The CDR3 runs to 15 residues. With V trimmed by 5 bases and J by 10 bases, 12 bases remained unmatched. CDR3 protein: CASGPAGGQLEEQFF. The CDR3 nucleotides read TGTGCTAGTGGTCCGGCGGGGGGGCAGTTAGAAGAGCAGTTCTTC.

This chain links TRBV25-1 with TRBJ2-7; TRBD2 might be the D (5 bases). Germline V CDR1 and CDR2: MGHDK, SYGVNS. Deletions cut 4 bases from V and 2 bases from J, with 18 bases between. The CDR3 has 16 amino acids. The chain's CDR3 is CASSATYPGNPYEQYF. DNA of the CDR3: TGTGCCAGCAGTGCCACTTATCCGGGGAACCCCTACGAGCAGTACTTC.

The V and J genes are TRBV6-5 and TRBJ2-7; 8 bases match TRBD1. This CDR3 is 12 amino acids long. The germline V gene encodes CDR1 MNHEY and CDR2 SVGAGI. V shed 2 bases, J shed 6 bases, and the junction held 0 bases outside the gene matches. The CDR3 reads CASSYDRGEQYF. The CDR3 DNA sequence: TGTGCCAGCAGTTACGACAGGGGCGAGCAGTACTTC.

V and J are TRBV2 and TRBJ2-7; the match to TRBD2 covers 10 bases. V trimming: 2 bases; J trimming: 3 bases; junction bases outside the gene matches: 13. CDR3 length: 18 residues. CDR1 and CDR2 (germline): SNHLY, FYNNEI. The CDR3 loop reads CASSESLASGRVVYEQYF. The CDR3, as DNA: TGTGCCAGCAGTGAAAGTTTGGCTAGCGGGAGAGTAGTCTACGAGCAGTACTTC.

The rearrangement joins TRBV6-1 to TRBJ2-7; 8 bases line up with TRBD1. The CDR3 spans 15 residues. Per the germline V gene, CDR1 is MNHNS and CDR2 is SASEGT. V dropped 3 bases and J dropped 2; count of bases not matched to a gene: 6. The CDR3 sequence is CASSDVQGGTYEQYF. The DNA for the CDR3 is TGTGCCAGCAGTGACGTACAGGGGGGAACCTACGAGCAGTACTTC.

The rearrangement links TRBV18 to TRBJ2-7; 12 bases fit TRBD2. The junction had 11 bases not matched to a gene; V was cut back by 5 bases and J by 6 bases. This CDR3 contains 16 residues. The V gene's germline CDR1 is KGHSH and CDR2 LQKENI. CDR3 amino acids: CASSSASGGDGVEQYF. The CDR3 region has the DNA TGTGCCAGCTCATCGGCTAGCGGGGGGGATGGGGTCGAGCAGTACTTC.

The V call is TRBV18, the J call TRBJ2-2; D remains ambiguous. CDR3 size: 13 residues. The germline V gene encodes CDR1 KGHSH and CDR2 LQKENI. V was shortened by 5 bases and J by 5 bases, with 9 bases between the two germline ends. The CDR3 here is CASSKTTTGELFF. The CDR3 DNA sequence: TGTGCCAGCTCAAAGACAACGACCGGGGAGCTGTTTTTT.

This clone has just a few counts. J is TRBJ2-5 and V is TRBV21-1; the table's TRBD1 call for D was not verified on the DNA. TRBV21-1 is deemed a pseudogene. The CDR3 spans 16 residues. CDR3 amino acids: CASSKVLRDREETQYF. The CDR3 region has the DNA TGTGCCAGCAGCAAAGTATTACGGGACAGGGAAGAGACCCAGTACTTC.

This clone was counted once. This chain joins TRBV11-3 and TRBJ2-1; 9 nucleotides align to TRBD2. The V gene end was trimmed by 4 bases and the J gene end by 6 bases; junction bases not matched to a gene: 10. The CDR3 length is 16 residues. In germline, CDR1 is SGHNT, CDR2 YENEEA. The CDR3 sequence is CASSSTGVSGSNEQFF. CDR3 DNA sequence: TGTGCCAGCAGCTCCACCGGGGTTAGCGGGAGCAATGAGCAGTTCTTC.

The chain is built from TRBV3-1 (or the pseudogene TRBV3-2) and TRBJ1-2; a possible D gene is TRBD1 (5 bases). V gave up 1 base and J gave up 3 bases, with 9 bases separating them. Germline assignment: CDR1 LGHDT and CDR2 YNNKEL (reference sequence). The CDR3 sequence is 14 residues long. CDR3 amino acids: CASSQGGTYYGYTF. CDR3 nucleotides: TGTGCCAGCAGCCAAGGGGGGACTTACTATGGCTACACCTTC.

V gene TRBV4-3 combines with J gene TRBJ2-1, with 9 bases identical to TRBD2. J gave up 9 bases and V 0 bases, and 9 bases lay outside the gene matches. The CDR3 is 16 amino acids. Per germline, CDR1 LGHNA and CDR2 YSLEER. This CDR3 reads CASSQDGTSGYGEQFF. The DNA of the CDR3 is TGCGCCAGCAGCCAAGATGGCACTAGCGGGTACGGTGAGCAGTTCTTC.

The chain uses TRBV27 and TRBJ2-7; D possibly corresponds to TRBD2 (5 bases). V dropped 4 bases and J dropped 5 bases, with 21 bases sitting between them. Germline CDR1 is MNHEY and CDR2 is SMNVEV (reference sequence). The CDR3 has 16 residues. The CDR3 loop is CASSWTWTQRTNEQYF. In DNA, the CDR3 is TGTGCCAGCAGTTGGACTTGGACCCAGAGAACCAACGAGCAGTACTTC.

This clone showed up just a few times. The V gene is TRBV7-8, the J gene TRBJ2-3, with D maybe TRBD2 (7 bases). The V and J ends lost 5 bases and 5 bases respectively, with 17 bases between them. Germline assignment: CDR1 SGHVS and CDR2 FQNEAQ. There are 15 residues in the CDR3. CDR3 in DNA: TGTGCCAGCAGCGCTCTGGGGGGGCCAAAAGATACGCAGTATTTT. Encoded protein: CASSALGGPKDTQYF.

This sequence joins TRBV9 and TRBJ2-5; 7 bases are shared with TRBD1. The CDR3 length is 13 residues. Trimming at V came to 4 bases and at J to 3 bases, leaving 3 bases not matched to a gene. Germline V CDR1 and CDR2: SGDLS, YYNGEE. CDR3 bases: TGTGCCAGCAGCAGGGGACAGAAAGAGACCCAGTACTTC. Residues: CASSRGQKETQYF.

The chain recombines TRBV14 with TRBJ2-7; tentatively, D is TRBD2 (5 bases). Deletions cut 1 base from V and 6 bases from J, with 13 bases between. The CDR3 is 14 residues long. Germline assignment: CDR1 SGHDN and CDR2 FVKESK. In DNA, the CDR3 is TGTGCCAGCAGCCAAGGTTTTCGGGAAGCCGAGCAGTACTTC. Amino acids: CASSQGFREAEQYF. The whole variable domain, filled in from reference TRBV14 and TRBJ2-7, reads EAGVTQFPSHSVIEKGQTVTLRCDPISGHDNLYWYRRVMGKEIKFLLHFVKESKQDESGMPNNRFLAERTGGTYSTLKVQPAELEDSGVYFCASSQGFREAEQYFGPGTRLTVT.

As to this clone: At one end, the junction sequence differs from germline, possibly due to a read error. The chain couples TRBV19 to TRBJ1-1, with 8 nucleotides matching TRBD1. The V gene's germline CDR1 is LNHDA and CDR2 SQIVND (reference sequence). This CDR3 contains 12 residues. Here the CDR3 reads CVSSLQGAEAFF. The DNA for the CDR3 is TGTGTCAGTAGTTTACAGGGGGCTGAAGCTTTCTTT. The full variable domain, completed using reference TRBV19 and TRBJ1-1, is DGGITQSPKYLFRKEGQNVTLSCEQNLNHDAMYWYRQDPGQGLRLIYYSQIVNDFQKGDIAEGYSVSREKKESFPLTVTSAQKNPTAFYLCVSSLQGAEAFFGQGTRLTVV.

The CDR3 spells CATRLLSSYNEQFF. In nucleotides, the CDR3 is TGTGCCACCAGACTTCTAAGCTCCTACAATGAGCAGTTCTTC. The chain uses TRBV6-5 and TRBJ2-1, with no clear D. V shed 10 bases and J shed 0 bases, with 13 bases lying between them. The CDR3 spans 14 residues. Germline CDR1 is MNHEY and CDR2 is SVGAGI.

The chain joins TRBV18 to TRBJ2-2; 9 bases are a match to TRBD1. V gave up 3 bases and J gave up 6 bases; unmatched junction bases: 8. The CDR3 runs 16 residues. CDR1 KGHSH and CDR2 LQKENI come from the germline V gene. The CDR3 reads CASSPPTGTGPGELFF. The CDR3, as DNA: TGTGCCAGCTCACCCCCGACCGGGACAGGGCCCGGGGAGCTGTTTTTT. The full variable domain, completed using reference TRBV18 and TRBJ2-2, is NAGVMQNPRHLVRRRGQEARLRCSPMKGHSHVYWYRQLPEEGLKFMVYLQKENIIDESGMPKERFSAEFPKEGPSILRIQQVVRGDSAAYFCASSPPTGTGPGELFFGEGSRLTVL.

The V and J genes are TRBV19 and TRBJ1-4; 7 nucleotides align to TRBD1. Germline CDR1 LNHDA, CDR2 SQIVND (reference sequence). V gave up 3 bases and J gave up 7 bases; unmatched junction bases: 8. The CDR3 length is 15 residues. This chain's CDR3 is CASSIRGGFGEKLFF. CDR3 in DNA: TGTGCCAGTAGTATTCGAGGGGGCTTCGGTGAAAAACTGTTTTTT.

V usage is TRBV11-3 and J usage is TRBJ2-1; 8 bases fit TRBD2. Trimming cost V 1 base and J 2 bases; bases outside gene matches: 7. In germline, CDR1 is SGHNT, CDR2 YENEEA. CDR3 length: 17 residues. The CDR3 bases are TGTGCCAGCAGCTTAGGGGTCACTAGCGGTCCCTACAATGAGCAGTTCTTC. It encodes CASSLGVTSGPYNEQFF.

This rearrangement joins TRBV3-1 (or the pseudogene TRBV3-2) to TRBJ1-6, with D unclear. V was trimmed by 4 bases and J by 10 bases, leaving 14 bases between them. The CDR3 is 14 amino acids. Germline V CDR1 and CDR2: LGHDT, YNNKEL (reference sequence). The DNA of the CDR3 is TGTGCCAGCAGCCCCCTTTCGTCAGTCTCACCCCTCCACTTT. It encodes CASSPLSSVSPLHF.

J is TRBJ2-7 and V is TRBV5-1; a weak D match, TRBD1 (6 bases). Trimming shortened V by 2 bases and J by 0 bases, and 12 bases separated the two germline ends. CDR1 SGHRS and CDR2 YFSETQ come from the germline V gene. The CDR3 has 15 residues. CDR3 coding DNA: TGCGCCAGCAGCTTTGAGGGGGATACCTCCTACGAGCAGTACTTC. Translating it yields CASSFEGDTSYEQYF.